A single sample is the source of the 21 T cell receptor beta chains below, sequenced in a study of T cell responses to AZD1222 COVID-19 vaccine. The data were produced by immunoSEQ multiplex PCR, yet TCRdb's version contains in-frame clones alone and is incomplete. In the table there are 90,000 to 150,000 clones, over 75% of which are singletons. Sequencing used peripheral blood, obtained on day 0 of AZD1222 vaccination. These receptors all stem from an adult in good health.

The chain carries TRBV3-1 (or the pseudogene TRBV3-2) and TRBJ1-1, with unresolved D. This CDR3 contains 13 residues. The V end lost 3 bases, the J end lost 1 base, and 6 bases lay between the germline ends. CDR1 is LGHDT and CDR2 is YNNKEL in the germline V gene (reference sequence). The DNA for the CDR3 is TGTGCCAGCAGCCAGTTGGGGAACACTGAAGCTTTCTTT. Translating gives CASSQLGNTEAFF.

The chain joins TRBV13 to TRBJ1-2, with 9 bases aligning to TRBD1. V dropped 2 bases and J dropped 1; count of bases not matched to a gene: 8. Germline values: CDR1 PRHDT, CDR2 FYEKMQ (reference sequence). This CDR3 contains 17 residues. This CDR3 reads CASSLWDRADYNYGYTF. CDR3 sequence (DNA): TGTGCCAGCAGCTTATGGGACAGGGCGGATTATAACTATGGCTACACCTTC.

The rearrangement links TRBV5-1 to TRBJ2-5; 10 nucleotides agree with TRBD1. Unmatched junction bases numbered 12, after V lost 0 bases and J lost 4 bases. Germline V gives CDR1 SGHRS, CDR2 YFSETQ. This CDR3 is built from 18 residues. As DNA, the CDR3 is TGCGCCAGCAGCTTGGCCGGGGACAGGGGAAAGATCTTAGAGACCCAGTACTTC. It is translated as CASSLAGDRGKILETQYF.

This chain joins TRBV2 and TRBJ1-2; D might be TRBD1 (6 bases). Deletions cut 4 bases from V and 4 bases from J, with 7 bases between. The CDR3 has 12 amino acids. CDR1 is SNHLY, CDR2 FYNNEI, per germline. CDR3 DNA: TGTGCCAGCAGTGGACAGGTCTATGGCTACACCTTC. It is translated as CASSGQVYGYTF.

This sequence joins TRBV10-2 and TRBJ2-5; 10 nucleotides agree with TRBD2. The V segment lost 5 bases and the J segment 5 bases; nucleotides outside the gene matches: 5. There are 14 residues in the CDR3. In germline, CDR1 is WSHSY, CDR2 SAAADI. In DNA form, the CDR3 reads TGCGCCAGCAGTTTAGCGGGGGGAGGGGAGACCCAGTACTTC. As protein: CASSLAGGGETQYF.

The rearrangement uses TRBV10-1 and TRBJ1-1, with D hard to call. There are 12 residues in the CDR3. Looked up from germline, CDR1 is WNHNN and CDR2 is SYGVQD (reference sequence). V lost 2 bases to trimming and J lost 3 bases, with 4 bases between them. CDR3 nucleotides: TGCGCCAGCAGTGAGGGATACACTGAAGCTTTCTTT. Translation: CASSEGYTEAFF.

The rearrangement uses TRBV4-1 and TRBJ1-2; D remains ambiguous. Deletions cut 0 bases from V and 4 bases from J, with 15 bases between. The CDR3 is 16 residues long. The germline gives CDR1 MGHRA, CDR2 YSYEKL. The CDR3, as DNA: TGCGCCAGCAGCCAAGAAATGTCGGGGATTGGCTATGGCTACACCTTC. This encodes CASSQEMSGIGYGYTF.

The V call is TRBV23-1, the J call TRBJ1-3; no reliable D call. Being an ORF, TRBV23-1 has a function that is uncertain. Trimming took off 3 bases at V and 2 bases at J, with 11 bases between the two ends. The CDR3 totals 15 residues. The CDR3 DNA follows: TGCGCCAGCAGTCACCTAAAAGAACCTGGAAACACCATATATTTT. Translation: CASSHLKEPGNTIYF.

A single count supports this clone. The rearrangement uses TRBV18 and TRBJ1-6; D may be TRBD1 (6 bases). Germline assignment: CDR1 KGHSH and CDR2 LQKENI. The CDR3 has 16 residues. Trimming left V 6 bases short and J 7 bases short, with 19 bases between. The CDR3 DNA reads TGTGCCAGCTCTCTACTACAGGGTAGGGAGAATTCACCCCTCCACTTT. Translating it yields CASSLLQGRENSPLHF.

The chain links TRBV18 to TRBJ1-1, with a tentative D call TRBD1 (6 bases). The CDR3 is made up of 16 amino acids. Trimming removed 3 bases from V and 1 base from J, with 15 bases in between. Germline loops: CDR1 KGHSH, CDR2 LQKENI. In DNA, the CDR3 is TGTGCCAGCTCACCGACAGAAGGGACACGGAACACTGAAGCTTTCTTT. Its protein is CASSPTEGTRNTEAFF. The whole variable domain, remainder taken from reference TRBV18 and TRBJ1-1, is NAGVMQNPRHLVRRRGQEARLRCSPMKGHSHVYWYRQLPEEGLKFMVYLQKENIIDESGMPKERFSAEFPKEGPSILRIQQVVRGDSAAYFCASSPTEGTRNTEAFFGQGTRLTVV.

This chain uses TRBV3-1 (or the pseudogene TRBV3-2) with TRBJ1-2; D uncertain. V was shortened by 7 bases and J by 5 bases, with 14 bases between the two germline ends. Germline CDR1 LGHDT, CDR2 YNNKEL (reference sequence). This CDR3 comprises 13 residues. The CDR3 here is CASTPGSGYGYTF. CDR3 nucleotide sequence: TGTGCCAGCACCCCCGGGTCGGGATATGGCTACACCTTC.

V and J are TRBV7-6 and TRBJ2-7; 7 bases match TRBD1. Per germline, CDR1 SGHVS and CDR2 FNYEAQ. CDR3 length equals 14 residues. V trimming: 7 bases; J trimming: 2 bases; junction bases outside the gene matches: 8. The CDR3 DNA reads TGTGCCAGCAACTCAGGGGGATCCCCCTACGAGCAGTACTTC. It translates to CASNSGGSPYEQYF.

The chain carries TRBV9 and TRBJ1-1; no clear D gene. The CDR3 runs 15 residues. V was cut by 4 bases and J by 1 base, with 14 bases left in between. The germline V gene encodes CDR1 SGDLS and CDR2 YYNGEE. The CDR3 loop is CASSSGSWGNTEAFF. The DNA for the CDR3 is TGTGCCAGCAGCTCCGGTTCATGGGGGAACACTGAAGCTTTCTTT.

This chain uses TRBV7-9 with TRBJ1-6, with unresolved D. The CDR3 is 17 residues long. Trimming removed 2 bases from V and 0 bases from J, with 11 bases in between. CDR1 is SEHNR and CDR2 is FQNEAQ in the germline V gene (reference sequence). CDR3 nucleotide sequence: TGTGCCAGCAGCTTAATGGGCCTGAGCTCCTATAATTCACCCCTCCACTTT. Translation gives CASSLMGLSSYNSPLHF.

This chain uses TRBV6-2 or TRBV6-3 with TRBJ1-5; 7 bases fit TRBD1. V gave up 4 bases and J gave up 7 bases; unmatched junction bases: 4. This CDR3 is built from 13 residues. CDR1 and CDR2 (germline): MNHEY, SVGEGT. CDR3 loop: CASSSTGRQPQHF. The CDR3, as DNA: TGTGCCAGCAGTTCGACAGGGCGCCAGCCCCAGCATTTT.

This chain joins TRBV5-5 and TRBJ1-5; no clear D gene. The CDR3 runs 16 residues. From germline, CDR1 is SGHKS and CDR2 YYEKEE (reference sequence). V was pared by 5 bases and J by 2 bases, with 17 bases between. The CDR3 protein is CASSQDPASGNQPQHF. The CDR3 nucleotides are TGTGCCAGCAGTCAGGACCCGGCGTCTGGCAATCAGCCCCAGCATTTT.

This clone was picked up a small number of times. The genes are TRBV4-2 and TRBJ1-1; no clear D. The CDR3 has 15 residues. V lost 0 bases to trimming and J lost 0 bases, with 8 bases between them. Germline V gives CDR1 LGHNA, CDR2 YNFKEQ. The CDR3 sequence is CASSQEYGMNTEAFF. The DNA for the CDR3 is TGTGCCAGCAGCCAAGAGTACGGCATGAACACTGAAGCTTTCTTT.

The chain couples TRBV19 to TRBJ1-2; the D is unclear. Germline V gene sequence: CDR1 LNHDA, CDR2 SQIVND (reference sequence). The CDR3 length is 14 residues. The V gene lost 5 bases and the J gene lost 3 bases, with 13 bases spanning the gap. DNA for the CDR3: TGTGCCAGTAGTGTGGTGGGTAGTGACTATGGCTACACCTTC. Protein sequence: CASSVVGSDYGYTF.

The J gene is TRBJ1-5, the V gene TRBV7-9; 7 nucleotides line up with TRBD1. The CDR3 sequence is 18 residues long. Germline lookup yields CDR1 SEHNR and CDR2 FQNEAQ (reference sequence). With 3 bases clipped from V and 4 bases from J, the junction kept 15 bases outside the gene matches. The CDR3 DNA follows: TGTGCCAGCAGCTTGGGAAGACAGGGCGTAGGGCAAAATCAGCCCCAGCATTTT. Translation gives CASSLGRQGVGQNQPQHF.

The chain carries TRBV5-4 and TRBJ1-1; 9 bases match TRBD1. V trimming: 3 bases; J trimming: 6 bases; junction bases outside the gene matches: 9. CDR1 SGHNT and CDR2 YYREEE come from the germline V gene (reference sequence). The CDR3 has 15 residues. CDR3 bases: TGTGCCAGCAGCTCCTATACAGGGGGCCGGGCTGAAGCTTTCTTT. Amino acid sequence: CASSSYTGGRAEAFF.

This clone was found once. The chain employs TRBV2 and TRBJ1-4; 7 bases align to TRBD1. This CDR3 comprises 15 residues. V lost 3 bases, J lost 8 bases, and 9 bases stayed unmatched. Germline assignment: CDR1 SNHLY and CDR2 FYNNEI. Written as DNA, the CDR3 is TGTGCCAGCAGTGAGTCGAGGGGGCCGGGGGAAAAACTGTTTTTT. The encoded protein is CASSESRGPGEKLFF.